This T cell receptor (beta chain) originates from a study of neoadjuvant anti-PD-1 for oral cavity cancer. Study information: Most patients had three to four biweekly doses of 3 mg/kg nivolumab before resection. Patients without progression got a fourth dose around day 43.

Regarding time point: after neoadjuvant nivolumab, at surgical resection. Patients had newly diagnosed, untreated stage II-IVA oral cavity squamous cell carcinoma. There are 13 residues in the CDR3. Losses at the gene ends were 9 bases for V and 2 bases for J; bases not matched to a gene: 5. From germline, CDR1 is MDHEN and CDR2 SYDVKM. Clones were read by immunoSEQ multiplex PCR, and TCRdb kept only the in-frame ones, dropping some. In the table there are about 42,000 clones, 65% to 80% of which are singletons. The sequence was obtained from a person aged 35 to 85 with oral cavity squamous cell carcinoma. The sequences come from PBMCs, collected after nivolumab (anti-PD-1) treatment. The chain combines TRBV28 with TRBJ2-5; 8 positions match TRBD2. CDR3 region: CASRTSGQETQYF. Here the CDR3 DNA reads TGTGCCAGTCGTACTAGCGGACAAGAGACCCAGTACTTC. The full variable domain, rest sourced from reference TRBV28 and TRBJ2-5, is DVKVTQSSRYLVKRTGEKVFLECVQDMDHENMFWYRQDPGLGLRLIYFSYDVKMKEKGDIPEGYSVSREKKERFSLILESASTNQTSMYLCASRTSGQETQYFGPGTRLLVL.